The source of this T cell receptor beta chain is a study of cytomegalovirus exposure and HLA in healthy donors. Study-level points and caveats: An analysis that was carried out later associated 15,000 to 20,000 TCR beta sequences with HLA alleles at 0.05 false discovery rate. In a later analysis, TCR beta V- and J-gene trimming was associated with a missense DCLRE1C variant. Available immune exposure information was restricted to CMV serostatus only.

The PCR contained 60 Vbeta and 13 Jbeta primers. Repertoires were generated with immunoSEQ multiplex PCR, while TCRdb's copy carries only in-frame clones and drops some. The table lists about 190,000 clones, 87% of them singletons. Note on this clone: Its specificity is unknown.

V was pared by 3 bases and J by 5 bases, with 16 bases between. Germline V gives CDR1 KGHSH, CDR2 LQKENI. CDR3 length equals 15 residues. The rearrangement joins TRBV18 to TRBJ2-5; D is perhaps TRBD2 (6 bases). The receptor's source is a boy younger than 10 in good health and CMV-seronegative. The sample taken for sequencing was PBMCs. The CDR3 loop is CASSPKVGAGETQYF. The CDR3 coding sequence is TGTGCCAGCTCACCCAAAGTTGGGGCGGGGGAGACCCAGTACTTC.